The clone carrying this TCR beta chain was observed once. The data belong to a study of blood T cell repertoires in COVID-19. Study context: The cDNA or gDNA used as material had been derived from T cells, B-cell-depleted T cells, or PBMCs.

Libraries were prepared by immunoSEQ multiplex PCR; TCRdb keeps only in-frame clonotypes and omits some of them. The table lists 100,000 to 150,000 clones, about 85% of them singletons, with 2.5% to 3.5% in the top ten. Sequencing was done on a sample of peripheral blood. The sequence came from an elderly woman with COVID-19, enrolled during active disease.

CDR3 sequence (DNA): TGTGCCACTAAGGACAGGGTTCGGAATTCACCCCTCCACTTT. It yields the protein CATKDRVRNSPLHF. The genes are TRBV15 and TRBJ1-6; TRBD1 matches at 8 bases. The CDR3 covers 14 residues. J lost 7 bases, V lost 9 bases, and 8 bases had no gene match. The V gene's germline CDR1 is LNHNV and CDR2 YYDKDF (reference sequence).